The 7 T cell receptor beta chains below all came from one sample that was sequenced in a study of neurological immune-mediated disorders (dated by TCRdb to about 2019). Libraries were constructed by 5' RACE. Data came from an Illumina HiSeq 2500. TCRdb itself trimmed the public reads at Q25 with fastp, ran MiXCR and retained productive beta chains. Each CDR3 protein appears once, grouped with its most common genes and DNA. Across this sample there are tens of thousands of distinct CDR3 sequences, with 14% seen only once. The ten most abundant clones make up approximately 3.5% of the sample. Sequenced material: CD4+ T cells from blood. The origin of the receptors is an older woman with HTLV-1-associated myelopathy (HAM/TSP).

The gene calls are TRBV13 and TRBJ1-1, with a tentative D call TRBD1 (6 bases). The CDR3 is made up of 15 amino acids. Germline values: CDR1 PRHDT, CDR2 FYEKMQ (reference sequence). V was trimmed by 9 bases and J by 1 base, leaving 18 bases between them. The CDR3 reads CARGGGRGRNTEAFF. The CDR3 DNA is TGTGCCAGAGGGGGGGGGCGGGGAAGGAACACTGAAGCTTTCTTT.

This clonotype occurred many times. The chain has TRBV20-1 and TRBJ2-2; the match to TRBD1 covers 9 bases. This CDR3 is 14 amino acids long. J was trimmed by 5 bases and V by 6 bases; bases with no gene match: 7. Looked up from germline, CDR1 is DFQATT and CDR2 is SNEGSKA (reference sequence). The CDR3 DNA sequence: TGCAGTGCCCACAGGGGGCGCGGGACCGGGGAGCTGTTTTTT. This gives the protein CSAHRGRGTGELFF.

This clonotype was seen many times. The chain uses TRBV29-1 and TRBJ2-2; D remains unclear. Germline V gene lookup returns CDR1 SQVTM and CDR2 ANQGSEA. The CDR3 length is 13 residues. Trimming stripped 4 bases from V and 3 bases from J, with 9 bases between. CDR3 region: CSVGTPHTGELFF. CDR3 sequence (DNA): TGCAGCGTTGGAACGCCCCACACCGGGGAGCTGTTTTTT.

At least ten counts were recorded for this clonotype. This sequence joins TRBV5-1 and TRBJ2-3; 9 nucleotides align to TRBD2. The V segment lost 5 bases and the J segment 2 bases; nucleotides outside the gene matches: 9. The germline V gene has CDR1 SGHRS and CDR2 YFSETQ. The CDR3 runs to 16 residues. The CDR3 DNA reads TGCGCCAGCAGTGCAGCGGGGGGCCGGTTCACAGATACGCAGTATTTT. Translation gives CASSAAGGRFTDTQYF.

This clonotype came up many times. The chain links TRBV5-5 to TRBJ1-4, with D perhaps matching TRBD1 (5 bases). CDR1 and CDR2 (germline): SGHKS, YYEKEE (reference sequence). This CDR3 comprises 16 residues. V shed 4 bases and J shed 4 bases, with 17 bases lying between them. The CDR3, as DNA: TGTGCCAGCAGCGCCCCGGGGCGTATCGGTAATGAAAAACTGTTTTTT. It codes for CASSAPGRIGNEKLFF.

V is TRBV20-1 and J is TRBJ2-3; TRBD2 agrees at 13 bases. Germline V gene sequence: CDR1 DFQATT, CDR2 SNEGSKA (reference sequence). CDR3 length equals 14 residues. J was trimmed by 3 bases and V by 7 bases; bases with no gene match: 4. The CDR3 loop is CSVTSGGATDTQYF. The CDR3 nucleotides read TGCAGTGTTACTAGCGGGGGGGCGACAGATACGCAGTATTTT.

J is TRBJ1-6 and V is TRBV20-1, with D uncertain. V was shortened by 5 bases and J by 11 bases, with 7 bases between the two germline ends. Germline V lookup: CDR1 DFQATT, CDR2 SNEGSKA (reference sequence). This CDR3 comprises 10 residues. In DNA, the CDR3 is TGCAGTGCTTACCGAGCACCCCTCCACTTT. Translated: CSAYRAPLHF.